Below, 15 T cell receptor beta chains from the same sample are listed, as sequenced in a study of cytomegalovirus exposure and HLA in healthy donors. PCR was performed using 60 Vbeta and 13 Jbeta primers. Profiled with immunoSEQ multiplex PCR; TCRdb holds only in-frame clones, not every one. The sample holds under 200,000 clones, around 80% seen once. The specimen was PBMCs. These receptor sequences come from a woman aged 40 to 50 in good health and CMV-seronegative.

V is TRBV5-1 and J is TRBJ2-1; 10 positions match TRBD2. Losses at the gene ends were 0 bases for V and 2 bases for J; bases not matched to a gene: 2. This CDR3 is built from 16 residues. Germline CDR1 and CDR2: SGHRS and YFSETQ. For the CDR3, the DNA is TGCGCCAGCAGCTTGGTACTAGCGGGAACCTACAATGAGCAGTTCTTC. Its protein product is CASSLVLAGTYNEQFF.

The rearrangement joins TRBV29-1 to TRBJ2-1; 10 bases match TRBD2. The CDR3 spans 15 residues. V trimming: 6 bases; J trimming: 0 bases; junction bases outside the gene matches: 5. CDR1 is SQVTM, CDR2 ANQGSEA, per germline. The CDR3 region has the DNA TGCAGCGTCCTACTAGCGGGGAGCTCCTACAATGAGCAGTTCTTC. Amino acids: CSVLLAGSSYNEQFF.

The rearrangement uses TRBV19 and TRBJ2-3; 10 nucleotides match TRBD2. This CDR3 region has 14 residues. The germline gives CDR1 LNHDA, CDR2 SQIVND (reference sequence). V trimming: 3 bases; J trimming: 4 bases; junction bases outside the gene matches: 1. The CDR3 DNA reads TGTGCCAGTAGTATTGGACTAGCGGCAGATACGCAGTATTTT. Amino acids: CASSIGLAADTQYF.

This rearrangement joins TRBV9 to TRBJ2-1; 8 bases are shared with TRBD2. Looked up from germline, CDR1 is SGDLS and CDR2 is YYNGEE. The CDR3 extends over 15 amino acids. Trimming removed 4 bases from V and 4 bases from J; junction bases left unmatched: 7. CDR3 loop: CASSSTSGRYNEQFF. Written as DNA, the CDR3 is TGTGCCAGCAGCTCCACTAGCGGCCGATACAATGAGCAGTTCTTC.

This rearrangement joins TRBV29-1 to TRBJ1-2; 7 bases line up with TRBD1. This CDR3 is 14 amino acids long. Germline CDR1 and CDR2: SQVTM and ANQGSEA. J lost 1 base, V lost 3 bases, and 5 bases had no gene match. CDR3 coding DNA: TGCAGCGTTGATGGGACAGACTTTAACTATGGCTACACCTTC. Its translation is CSVDGTDFNYGYTF.

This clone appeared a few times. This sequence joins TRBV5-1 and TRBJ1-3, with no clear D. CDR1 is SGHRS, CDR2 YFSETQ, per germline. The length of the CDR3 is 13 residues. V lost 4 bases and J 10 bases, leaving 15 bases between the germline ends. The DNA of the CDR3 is TGCGCCAGCAGCCCTGGAGTCGGAGCGACCATATATTTT. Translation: CASSPGVGATIYF.

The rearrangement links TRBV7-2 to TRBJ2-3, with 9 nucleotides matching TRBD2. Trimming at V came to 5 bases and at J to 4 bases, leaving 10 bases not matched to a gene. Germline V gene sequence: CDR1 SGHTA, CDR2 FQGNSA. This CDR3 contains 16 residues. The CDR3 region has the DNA TGTGCCAGCAGCCCCCCCCGGGCGGGAGGGGCAGATACGCAGTATTTT. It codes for CASSPPRAGGADTQYF. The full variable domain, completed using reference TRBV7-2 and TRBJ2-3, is GAGVSQSPSNKVTEKGKDVELRCDPISGHTALYWYRQSLGQGLEFLIYFQGNSAPDKSGLPSDRFSAERTGGSVSTLTIQRTQQEDSAVYLCASSPPRAGGADTQYFGPGTRLTVL.

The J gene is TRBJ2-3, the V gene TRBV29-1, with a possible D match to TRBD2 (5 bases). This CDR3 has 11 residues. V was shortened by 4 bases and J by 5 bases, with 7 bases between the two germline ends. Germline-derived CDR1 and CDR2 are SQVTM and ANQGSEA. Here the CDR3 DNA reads TGCAGCGTTGGGACTGGAGATACGCAGTATTTT. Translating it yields CSVGTGDTQYF.

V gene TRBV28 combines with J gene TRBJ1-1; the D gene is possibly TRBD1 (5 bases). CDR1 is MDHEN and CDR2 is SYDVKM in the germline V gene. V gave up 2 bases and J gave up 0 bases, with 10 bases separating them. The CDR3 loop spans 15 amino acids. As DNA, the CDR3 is TGTGCCAGCAGTTTACGGGGGGGGGTGAACACTGAAGCTTTCTTT. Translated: CASSLRGGVNTEAFF.

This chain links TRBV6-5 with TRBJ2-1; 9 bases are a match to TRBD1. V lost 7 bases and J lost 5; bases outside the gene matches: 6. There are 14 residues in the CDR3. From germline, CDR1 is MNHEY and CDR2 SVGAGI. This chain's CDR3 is CASKPGQGNNEQFF. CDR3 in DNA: TGTGCCAGCAAACCGGGACAGGGAAACAATGAGCAGTTCTTC.

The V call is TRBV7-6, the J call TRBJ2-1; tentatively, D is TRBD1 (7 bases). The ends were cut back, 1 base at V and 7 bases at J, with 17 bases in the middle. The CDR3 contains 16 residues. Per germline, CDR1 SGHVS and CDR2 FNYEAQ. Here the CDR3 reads CASSLVGGGGMNEQFF. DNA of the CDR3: TGTGCCAGCAGCTTAGTCGGAGGGGGCGGGATGAATGAGCAGTTCTTC. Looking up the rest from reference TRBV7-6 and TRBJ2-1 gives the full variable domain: GAGVSQSPRYKVTKRGQDVALRCDPISGHVSLYWYRQALGQGPEFLTYFNYEAQQDKSGLPNDRFSAERPEGSISTLTIQRTEQRDSAMYRCASSLVGGGGMNEQFFGPGTRLTVL.

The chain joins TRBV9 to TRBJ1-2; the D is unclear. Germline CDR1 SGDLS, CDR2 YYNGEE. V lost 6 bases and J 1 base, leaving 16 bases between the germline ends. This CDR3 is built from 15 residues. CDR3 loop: CASTPPGRNNYGYTF. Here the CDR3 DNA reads TGTGCCAGCACCCCCCCTGGGCGAAATAACTATGGCTACACCTTC.

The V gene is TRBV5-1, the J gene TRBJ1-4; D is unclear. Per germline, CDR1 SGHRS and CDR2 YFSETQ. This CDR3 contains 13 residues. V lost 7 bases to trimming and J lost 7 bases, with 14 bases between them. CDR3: CASGPLPGEKLFF. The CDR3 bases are TGCGCCAGCGGCCCTCTTCCAGGTGAAAAACTGTTTTTT.

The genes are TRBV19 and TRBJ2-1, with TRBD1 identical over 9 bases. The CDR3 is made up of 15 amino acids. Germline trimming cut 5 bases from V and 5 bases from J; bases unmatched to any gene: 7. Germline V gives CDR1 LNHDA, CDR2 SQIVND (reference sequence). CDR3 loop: CASSFRDRVNNEQFF. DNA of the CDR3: TGTGCCAGTAGTTTCCGGGACAGGGTAAACAATGAGCAGTTCTTC.

The CDR3 loop is CASSQDTVRGSGETQYF. As DNA, the CDR3 is TGCGCCAGCAGCCAAGACACAGTTAGGGGGTCGGGGGAGACCCAGTACTTC. This chain links TRBV4-3 with TRBJ2-5; D may be TRBD1 (6 bases). V was trimmed by 0 bases and J by 5 bases, leaving 19 bases between them. CDR1 and CDR2 (germline): LGHNA, YSLEER. The CDR3 covers 17 residues.